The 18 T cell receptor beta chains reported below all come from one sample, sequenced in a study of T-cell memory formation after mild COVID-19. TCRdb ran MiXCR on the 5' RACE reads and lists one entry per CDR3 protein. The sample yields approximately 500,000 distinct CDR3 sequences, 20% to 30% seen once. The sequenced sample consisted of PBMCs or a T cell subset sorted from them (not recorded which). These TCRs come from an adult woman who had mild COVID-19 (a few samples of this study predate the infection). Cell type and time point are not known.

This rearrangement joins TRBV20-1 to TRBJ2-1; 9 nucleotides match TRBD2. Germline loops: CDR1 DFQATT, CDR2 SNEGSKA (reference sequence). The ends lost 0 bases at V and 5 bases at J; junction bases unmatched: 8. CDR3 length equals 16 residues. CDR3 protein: CSARDRLAGSHNEQFF. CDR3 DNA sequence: TGCAGTGCTAGAGATCGCCTAGCGGGGAGCCACAATGAGCAGTTCTTC.

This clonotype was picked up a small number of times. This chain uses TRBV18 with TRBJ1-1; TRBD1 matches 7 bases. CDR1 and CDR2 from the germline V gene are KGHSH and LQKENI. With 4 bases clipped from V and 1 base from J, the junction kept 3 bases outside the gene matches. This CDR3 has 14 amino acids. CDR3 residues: CASSQDRKNTEAFF. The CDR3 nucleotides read TGTGCCAGCTCACAGGACAGGAAGAACACTGAAGCTTTCTTT.

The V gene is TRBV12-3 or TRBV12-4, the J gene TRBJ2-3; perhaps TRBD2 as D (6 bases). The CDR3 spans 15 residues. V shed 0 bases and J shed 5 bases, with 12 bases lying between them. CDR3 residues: CASSLALAGRDTQYF. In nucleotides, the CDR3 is TGTGCCAGCAGTTTAGCACTAGCTGGTCGAGATACGCAGTATTTT.

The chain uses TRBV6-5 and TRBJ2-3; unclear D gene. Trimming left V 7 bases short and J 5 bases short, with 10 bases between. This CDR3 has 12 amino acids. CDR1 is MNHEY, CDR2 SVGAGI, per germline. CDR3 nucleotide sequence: TGTGCCAGCACTGATGAAAAAGATACGCAGTATTTT. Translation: CASTDEKDTQYF.

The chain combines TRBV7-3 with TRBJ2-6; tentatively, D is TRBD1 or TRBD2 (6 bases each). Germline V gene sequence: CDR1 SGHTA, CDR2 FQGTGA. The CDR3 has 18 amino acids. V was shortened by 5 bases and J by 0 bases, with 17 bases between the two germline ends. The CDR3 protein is CASSLRSGASSGANVLTF. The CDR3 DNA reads TGTGCCAGCAGCCTCCGGTCGGGGGCCTCCTCTGGGGCCAACGTCCTGACTTTC.

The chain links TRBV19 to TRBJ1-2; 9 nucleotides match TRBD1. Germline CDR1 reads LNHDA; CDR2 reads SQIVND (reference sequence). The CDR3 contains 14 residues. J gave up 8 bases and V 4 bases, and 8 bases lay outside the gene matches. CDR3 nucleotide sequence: TGTGCCAGTAGTACCGGACAGGGGAAGGGCGGCTACACCTTC. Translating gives CASSTGQGKGGYTF. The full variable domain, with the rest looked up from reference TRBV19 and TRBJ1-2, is DGGITQSPKYLFRKEGQNVTLSCEQNLNHDAMYWYRQDPGQGLRLIYYSQIVNDFQKGDIAEGYSVSREKKESFPLTVTSAQKNPTAFYLCASSTGQGKGGYTFGSGTRLTVV.

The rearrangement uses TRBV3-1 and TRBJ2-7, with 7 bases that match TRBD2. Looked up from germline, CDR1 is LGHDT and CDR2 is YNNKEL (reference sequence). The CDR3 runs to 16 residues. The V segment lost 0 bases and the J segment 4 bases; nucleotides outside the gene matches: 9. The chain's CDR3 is CASSQDRLAVNYEQYF. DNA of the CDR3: TGTGCCAGCAGCCAAGACAGACTAGCCGTTAATTACGAGCAGTACTTC.

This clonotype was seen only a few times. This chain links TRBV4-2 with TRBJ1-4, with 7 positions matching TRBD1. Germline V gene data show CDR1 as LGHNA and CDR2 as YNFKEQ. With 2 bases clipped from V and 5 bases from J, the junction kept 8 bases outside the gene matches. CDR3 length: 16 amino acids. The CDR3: CASSQREGQINEKLFF. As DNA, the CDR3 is TGTGCCAGCAGCCAACGGGAGGGACAGATAAATGAAAAACTGTTTTTT.

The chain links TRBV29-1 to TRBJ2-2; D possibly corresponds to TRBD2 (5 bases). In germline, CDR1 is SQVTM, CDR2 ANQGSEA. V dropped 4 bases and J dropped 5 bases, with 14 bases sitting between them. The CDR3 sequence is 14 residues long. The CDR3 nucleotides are TGCAGCGTTGGTGTCGGGGTTGGGACCGGGGAGCTGTTTTTT. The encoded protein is CSVGVGVGTGELFF.

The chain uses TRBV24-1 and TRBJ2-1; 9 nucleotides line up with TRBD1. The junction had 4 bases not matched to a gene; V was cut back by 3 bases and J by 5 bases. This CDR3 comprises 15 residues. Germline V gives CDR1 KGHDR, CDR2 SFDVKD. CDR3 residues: CATSDPDRGNNEQFF. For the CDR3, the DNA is TGTGCCACCAGTGATCCTGACAGGGGGAACAATGAGCAGTTCTTC.

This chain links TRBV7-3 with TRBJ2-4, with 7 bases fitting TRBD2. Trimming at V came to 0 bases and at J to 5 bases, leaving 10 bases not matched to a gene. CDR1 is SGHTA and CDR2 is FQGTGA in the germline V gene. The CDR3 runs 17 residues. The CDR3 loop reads CASSLTGGGEGENIQYF. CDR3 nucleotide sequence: TGTGCCAGCAGCTTAACGGGCGGGGGAGAGGGAGAAAACATTCAGTACTTC.

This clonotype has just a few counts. DNA of the CDR3: TGTGCCAGCAGTTTCCAGGGACAGGGCACTGAAGCTTTCTTT. This codes for CASSFQGQGTEAFF. The chain has TRBV12-3 or TRBV12-4 and TRBJ1-1, with 9 bases fitting TRBD1. The CDR3 length is 14 residues. The V segment lost 3 bases and the J segment 4 bases; nucleotides outside the gene matches: 3.

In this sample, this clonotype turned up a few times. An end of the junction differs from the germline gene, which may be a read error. CDR3 amino acids: CASSLRQGNQPQHF. The CDR3 DNA sequence: TGTGCCAGCAGTTTGCGACAGGGCAACCAGCCCCAGCATTTT. J is TRBJ1-5 and V is TRBV12-3 or TRBV12-4, with 7 nucleotides matching TRBD1. The CDR3 totals 14 residues.

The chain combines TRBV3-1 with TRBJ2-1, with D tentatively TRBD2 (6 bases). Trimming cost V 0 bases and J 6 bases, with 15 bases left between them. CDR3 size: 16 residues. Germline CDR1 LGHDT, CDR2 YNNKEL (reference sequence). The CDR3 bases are TGTGCCAGCAGCCAAGATCCCGGGAGAAGGGTCAATGAGCAGTTCTTC. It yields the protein CASSQDPGRRVNEQFF.

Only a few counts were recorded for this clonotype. The CDR3: CASKLGRNPYEQYF. The CDR3 nucleotides read TGCGCCAGCAAGTTGGGGCGGAACCCCTACGAGCAGTACTTC. The chain is built from TRBV23-1 and TRBJ2-7, with a tentative D call TRBD1 (5 bases). TRBV23-1 has ORF status, its function being uncertain. The CDR3 covers 14 residues. Between the trimmed V and J ends, which lost 7 bases and 2 bases, there was a span of 15 bases.

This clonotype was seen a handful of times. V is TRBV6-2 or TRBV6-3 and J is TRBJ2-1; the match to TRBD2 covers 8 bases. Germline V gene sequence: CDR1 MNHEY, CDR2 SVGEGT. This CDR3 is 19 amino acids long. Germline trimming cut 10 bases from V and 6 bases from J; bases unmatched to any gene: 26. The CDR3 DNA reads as TGTGCCACCGAAAAACCCGGACTAGCCCGTCTAGGGTTGGTCAATGAGCAGTTCTTC. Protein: CATEKPGLARLGLVNEQFF.

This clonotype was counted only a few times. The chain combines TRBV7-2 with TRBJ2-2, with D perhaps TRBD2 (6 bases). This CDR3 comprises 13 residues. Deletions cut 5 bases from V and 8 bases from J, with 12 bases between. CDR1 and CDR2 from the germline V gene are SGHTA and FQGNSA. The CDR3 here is CASSPTRRGELFF. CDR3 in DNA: TGTGCCAGCAGCCCGACTAGGCGAGGGGAGCTGTTTTTT.

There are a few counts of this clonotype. The CDR3 reads CASSEHGQGAETQYF. CDR3 coding DNA: TGTGCCAGCAGTGAACATGGACAGGGGGCAGAGACCCAGTACTTC. The gene calls are TRBV6-1 and TRBJ2-5; TRBD1 agrees at 11 bases. Germline V CDR1 and CDR2: MNHNS, SASEGT. With 2 bases clipped from V and 4 bases from J, the junction kept 3 bases outside the gene matches. CDR3 size: 15 residues.